The sequence of this T cell receptor beta chain was determined in a study of blood T cells in healthy people across ages (dated by TCRdb to the mid-2010s). General notes on the study: In model experiments, roughly one uniquely barcoded TCR beta cDNA molecule per two T cells was captured by template switching. The study measured age-related changes in TCR beta repertoire diversity using deep sequencing normalized with unique cDNA molecular identifiers. The donors were split into four age groups: young (average around 15 years), middle-aged (roughly 42), aged (more than 55) and long-lived (approximately 80). The study analyzed two additional independent replicas of 1 million unique cDNA reads from the same blood draw for two donors, one aged 18 to 29 and one aged 80 or older. Paper-wide results and their limitations: Because donor CMV infection status was unknown, age-related changes in expanded clonotypes were potentially confounded. Since profiling was done on bulk unsorted PBMCs, naive and antigen-experienced compartments could not be conclusively compared. Observed TCR beta diversity correlated strongly with the percentage of naive T cells measured by flow cytometry. Compared with the aged group, more naive CD4+ T cells, fewer expanded clones and increased TCR diversity were shown by the long-lived group, suggesting age selection. Observed TCR beta diversity per million T cells fell roughly linearly with age, and a significant reduction was already apparent by age roughly 40. Total diversity estimates from one million sequenced T cells were considered lower bounds and underestimates.

CDR1 and CDR2 were assigned from the germline V gene (reference sequence) as SGHAT and FQDESV. The V and J ends are trimmed by 4 bases and 1 base, leaving 10 bases between them. From the cysteine through the phenylalanine, the CDR3 covers 14 amino acids. Of all the DNA, just the CDR3 is kept, 42 bases in frame from base 1. A remark on this clonotype: Its binding antigen is unknown. One base away there is no much larger clone; base qualities are not given.

The method was 5' RACE. Reads for this sample came from an Illumina HiSeq 2500. A second PCR of roughly 7 to 11 cycles was performed with a sample-barcoded 5' primer and a J-beta primer mix. A unique molecular identifier was introduced onto each TCR beta cDNA molecule by a template-switch 5' adaptor carrying 12 random nucleotides. Each sample yielded at least 3 million CDR3-containing paired-end reads. First-strand cDNA synthesis was performed from all RNA using the Mint cDNA synthesis kit, with priming by a TRBC-specific oligonucleotide. Following uracil-DNA glycosylase treatment, all cDNA underwent a first 18-cycle PCR with the universal primers M1SS and BC2_uni_R. For the original study's pipeline: For normalization, 1 million high-quality reads, each with a distinct molecular identifier, were randomly selected from each sample. Instead of being binned into consensus sequences, reads with shared molecular identifiers were discarded. MiTCR, with a Q25 quality threshold and the strictest error-elimination algorithm, was used for CDR3 identification, clonotype clustering and error correction. A nonparametric unseen species model with Euler transformation was used to estimate lower-bound total TCR beta diversity. TCRdb itself trimmed the public reads at Q25 with fastp, ran MiXCR and retained productive beta chains. Rows with one shared CDR3 protein collapse into an entry with the most common genes and DNA. These V and J calls derive from TCRdb rather than the authors' analysis. A total of roughly 1,100,000 distinct CDR3 sequences appear in this sample, about 23% of them only once. The ten largest make up approximately 0.75% of the sample.

Systemically healthy Caucasian individuals from Russia, approximately 39 in total and aged about 6 to 90 years, were included as donors. Each donor gave 8 to 10 milliliters of peripheral blood, drawn into EDTA-treated Vacutainer tubes. Ficoll-Paque density-gradient centrifugation was used to isolate PBMCs, with at least 6.5 million per sample. Trizol reagent was used to extract total RNA from PBMCs, with at least 6 micrograms per sample. The percentages of naive CD45RAhigh/CD27high T cells were determined by flow cytometry on a PBMC aliquot from every donor. This sample was also put to use in a study of T cells of mothers and their children. The second publication reports: Nine systemically healthy Caucasian individuals, comprising three mothers and their six children, were included as donors. cDNA synthesis used all of the extracted RNA, with 1.5 ug of RNA in each 15 ul reaction. In the second PCR, the M1S primer added sample barcodes and 2-4 random nucleotides. Over 8.5 million TCR beta CDR3 reads were obtained for each mother, and 2.7 million or so reads were obtained for each child. Thymic selection shapes the output of TCR recombination in a similar way in related and unrelated pairs, and inherited differences have a minor effect. Related mother-child pairs always showed normalized repertoire overlap that was slightly higher than in unrelated mother-child pairs, though the difference was never significant. No persistent microchimeric T cell clones were found, with a detection sensitivity of 85 to 100 clones per million clonotypes. In the study, deep NGS was used to compare the TCR beta repertoires of mothers and children, and features distinguishing related mother-child pairs from unrelated individuals were sought. The mean age was roughly 44 +/- 4 years for the mothers and approximately 11 +/- 4 years for the children. After adapters were ligated using NEBNext reagents, the libraries underwent 100+100 nt paired-end sequencing on an Illumina HiSeq 2000. To avoid cross-contamination, the mother libraries and the child libraries were prepared a month apart and sequenced in separate runs. Each donor had between roughly 450,000 and 2,100,000 distinct TCR beta clonotypes identified. Naive TCR beta clonotypes were estimated from low-frequency clonotypes matched to each donor's FACS-determined naive share, without sorting.

This TCR was sampled from a girl aged 2-9 years in good health. The rearrangement joined TRBV11-1 to TRBJ1-1; a confident D gene designation cannot be given. The sequencing input was blood. The CDR3 region: CASSWVNTNTEAFF. The DNA reads as follows: TGTGCCAGCAGCTGGGTGAATACGAACACTGAAGCTTTCTTT.